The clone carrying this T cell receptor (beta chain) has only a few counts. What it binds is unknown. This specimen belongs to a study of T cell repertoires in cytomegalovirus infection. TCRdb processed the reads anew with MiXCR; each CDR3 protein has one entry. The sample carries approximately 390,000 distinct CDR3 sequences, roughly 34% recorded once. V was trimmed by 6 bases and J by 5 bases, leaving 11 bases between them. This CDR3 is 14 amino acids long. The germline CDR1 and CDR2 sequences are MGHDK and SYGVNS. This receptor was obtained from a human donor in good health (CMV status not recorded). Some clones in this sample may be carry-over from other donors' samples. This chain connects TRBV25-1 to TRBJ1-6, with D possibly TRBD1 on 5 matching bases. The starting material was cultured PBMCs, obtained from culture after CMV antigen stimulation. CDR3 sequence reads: CASRGEGNNSPLHF. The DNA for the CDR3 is TGTGCCAGCAGGGGTGAGGGGAATAATTCACCCCTCCACTTT.